Shown below are 3 T cell receptor beta chains from a single sample sequenced in a study of blood T cell repertoires in COVID-19. TCRdb keeps only in-frame clones here, not all; method: immunoSEQ multiplex PCR. The sample carries some 37,000 clones, roughly nine tenths recorded once. The sequencing sample was made of peripheral blood. These receptors were collected from a human donor in a cohort sampled during active COVID-19.

This chain connects TRBV7-9 to TRBJ2-5, with D tentatively TRBD2 (6 bases). Germline V lookup: CDR1 SEHNR, CDR2 FQNEAQ (reference sequence). The CDR3 contains 15 residues. V shed 0 bases and J shed 3 bases, with 11 bases lying between them. CDR3 region: CASSLASGLKETQYF. The CDR3 region has the DNA TGTGCCAGCAGCTTAGCTAGCGGCCTGAAAGAGACCCAGTACTTC.

V usage is TRBV28 and J usage is TRBJ2-2, with a possible D match to TRBD2 (5 bases). This CDR3 is 14 amino acids long. V was trimmed by 6 bases and J by 6 bases, leaving 14 bases between them. From germline, CDR1 is MDHEN and CDR2 SYDVKM. CDR3 region: CASSPTSLSGELFF. The CDR3 nucleotides read TGTGCCAGCAGCCCTACTAGTTTGTCCGGGGAGCTGTTTTTT.

V gene TRBV23-1 combines with J gene TRBJ2-4, with a possible D match to TRBD1 (6 bases). TRBV23-1 is labeled an ORF, and its function is uncertain. CDR3 length: 18 residues. Between the trimmed V and J ends, which lost 4 bases and 0 bases, there was a span of 19 bases. DNA of the CDR3: TGCGCCAGCAGTCGCGAACAGGGTGGTAGTTTAGCCAAAAACATTCAGTACTTC. Residues: CASSREQGGSLAKNIQYF.